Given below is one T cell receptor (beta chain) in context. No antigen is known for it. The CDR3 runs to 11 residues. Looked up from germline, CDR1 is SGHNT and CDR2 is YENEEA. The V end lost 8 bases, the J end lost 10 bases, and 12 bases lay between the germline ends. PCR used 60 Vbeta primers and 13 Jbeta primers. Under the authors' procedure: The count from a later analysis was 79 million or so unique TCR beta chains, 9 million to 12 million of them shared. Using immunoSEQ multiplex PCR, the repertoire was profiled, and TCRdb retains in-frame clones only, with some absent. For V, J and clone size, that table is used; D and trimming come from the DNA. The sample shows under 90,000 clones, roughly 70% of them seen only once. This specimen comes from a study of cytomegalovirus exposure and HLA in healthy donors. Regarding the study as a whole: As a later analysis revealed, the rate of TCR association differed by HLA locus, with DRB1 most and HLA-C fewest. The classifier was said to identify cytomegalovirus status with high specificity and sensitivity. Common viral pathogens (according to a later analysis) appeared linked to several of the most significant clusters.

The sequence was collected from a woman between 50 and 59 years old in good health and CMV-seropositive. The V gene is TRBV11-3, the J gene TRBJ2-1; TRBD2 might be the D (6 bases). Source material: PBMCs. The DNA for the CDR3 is TGTGCCAGCGGTCGGGGGAAGGAGCAGTTCTTC. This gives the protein CASGRGKEQFF.